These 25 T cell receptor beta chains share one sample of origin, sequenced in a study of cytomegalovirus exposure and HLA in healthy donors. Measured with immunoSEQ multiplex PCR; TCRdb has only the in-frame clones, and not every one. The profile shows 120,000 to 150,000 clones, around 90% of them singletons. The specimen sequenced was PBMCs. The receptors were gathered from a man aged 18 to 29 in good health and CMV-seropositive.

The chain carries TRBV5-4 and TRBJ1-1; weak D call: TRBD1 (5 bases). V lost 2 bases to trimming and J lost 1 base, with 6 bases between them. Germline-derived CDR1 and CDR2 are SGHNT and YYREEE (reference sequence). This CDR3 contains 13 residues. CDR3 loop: CASSFDRNTEAFF. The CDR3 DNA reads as TGTGCCAGCAGCTTCGACAGGAACACTGAAGCTTTCTTT.

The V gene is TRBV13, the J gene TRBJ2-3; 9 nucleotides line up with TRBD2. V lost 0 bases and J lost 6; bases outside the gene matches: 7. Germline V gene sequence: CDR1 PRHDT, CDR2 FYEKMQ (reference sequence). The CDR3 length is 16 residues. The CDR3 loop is CASSLGLAGFVDTQYF. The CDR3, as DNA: TGTGCCAGCAGCTTAGGCCTAGCGGGATTTGTTGATACGCAGTATTTT.

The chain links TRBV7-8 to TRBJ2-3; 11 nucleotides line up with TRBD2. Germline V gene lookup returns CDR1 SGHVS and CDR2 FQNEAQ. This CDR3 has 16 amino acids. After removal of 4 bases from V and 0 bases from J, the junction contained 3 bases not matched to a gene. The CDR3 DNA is TGTGCCAGCAGCTCCCGACTAGCGGGAAGCACAGATACGCAGTATTTT. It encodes CASSSRLAGSTDTQYF.

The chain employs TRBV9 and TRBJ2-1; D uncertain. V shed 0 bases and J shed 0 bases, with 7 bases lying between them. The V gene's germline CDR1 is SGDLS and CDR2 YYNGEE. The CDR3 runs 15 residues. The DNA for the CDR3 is TGTGCCAGCAGCGTAGCGCCTAGCTCCTACAATGAGCAGTTCTTC. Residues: CASSVAPSSYNEQFF.

This chain's CDR3 is CATSDGENHEKLFF. In DNA, the CDR3 is TGTGCCACCAGCGACGGGGAGAATCATGAAAAACTGTTTTTT. The rearrangement joins TRBV15 to TRBJ1-4; no firm D call. Germline V gives CDR1 LNHNV, CDR2 YYDKDF (reference sequence). The CDR3 contains 14 residues. V was trimmed by 5 bases and J by 6 bases, leaving 13 bases between them.

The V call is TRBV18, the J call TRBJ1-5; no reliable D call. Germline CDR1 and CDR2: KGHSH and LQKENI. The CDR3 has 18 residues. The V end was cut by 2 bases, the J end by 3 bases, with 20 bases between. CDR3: CASSPKAAGGSTNQPQHF. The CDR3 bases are TGTGCCAGCTCACCAAAGGCGGCAGGAGGGTCAACCAATCAGCCCCAGCATTTT.

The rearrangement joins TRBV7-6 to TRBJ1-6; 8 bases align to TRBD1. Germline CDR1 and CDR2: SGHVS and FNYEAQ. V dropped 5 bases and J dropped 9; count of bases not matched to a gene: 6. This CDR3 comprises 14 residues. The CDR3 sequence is CASSLTGGSSPLHF. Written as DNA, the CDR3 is TGTGCCAGCAGCCTAACAGGGGGAAGTTCACCCCTCCACTTT.

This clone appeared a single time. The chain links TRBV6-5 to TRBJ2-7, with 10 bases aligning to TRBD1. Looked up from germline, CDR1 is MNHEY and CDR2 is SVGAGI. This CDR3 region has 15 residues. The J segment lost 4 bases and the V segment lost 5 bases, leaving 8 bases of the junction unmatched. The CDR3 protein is CASSRAGQGTYEQYF. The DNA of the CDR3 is TGTGCCAGCAGTCGGGCGGGACAGGGGACTTACGAGCAGTACTTC.

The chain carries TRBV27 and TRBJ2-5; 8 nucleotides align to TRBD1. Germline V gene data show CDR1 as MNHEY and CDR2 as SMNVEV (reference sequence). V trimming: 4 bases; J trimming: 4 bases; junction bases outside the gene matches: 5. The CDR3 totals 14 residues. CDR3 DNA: TGTGCCAGCAGTTCGACAGGGGTGGCAGAGACCCAGTACTTC. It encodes CASSSTGVAETQYF.

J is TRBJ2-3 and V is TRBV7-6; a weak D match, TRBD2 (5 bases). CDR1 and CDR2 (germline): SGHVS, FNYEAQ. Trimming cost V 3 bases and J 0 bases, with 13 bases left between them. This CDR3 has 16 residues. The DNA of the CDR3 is TGTGCCAGCAGCTTTTCAAGCGGTCCTAGCACAGATACGCAGTATTTT. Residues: CASSFSSGPSTDTQYF.

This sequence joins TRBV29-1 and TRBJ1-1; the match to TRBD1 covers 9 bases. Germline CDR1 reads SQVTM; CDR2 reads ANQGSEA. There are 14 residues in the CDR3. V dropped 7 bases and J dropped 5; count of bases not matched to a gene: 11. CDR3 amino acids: CSAQGWTGETEAFF. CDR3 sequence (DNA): TGCAGCGCCCAGGGTTGGACAGGGGAGACTGAAGCTTTCTTT.

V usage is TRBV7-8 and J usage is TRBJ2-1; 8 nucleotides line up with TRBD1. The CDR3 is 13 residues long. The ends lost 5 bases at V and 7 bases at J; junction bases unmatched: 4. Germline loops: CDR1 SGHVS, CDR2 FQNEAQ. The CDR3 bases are TGTGCCAGCAGCCCCGACAGGGGTAATGAGCAGTTCTTC. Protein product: CASSPDRGNEQFF.

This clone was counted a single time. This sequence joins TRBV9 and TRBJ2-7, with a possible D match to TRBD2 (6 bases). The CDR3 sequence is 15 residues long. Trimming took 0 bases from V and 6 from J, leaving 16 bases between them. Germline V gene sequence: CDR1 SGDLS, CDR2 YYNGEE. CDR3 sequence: CASSVGIGSSTEQYF. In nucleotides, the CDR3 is TGTGCCAGCAGCGTAGGAATCGGGAGTTCCACCGAGCAGTACTTC.

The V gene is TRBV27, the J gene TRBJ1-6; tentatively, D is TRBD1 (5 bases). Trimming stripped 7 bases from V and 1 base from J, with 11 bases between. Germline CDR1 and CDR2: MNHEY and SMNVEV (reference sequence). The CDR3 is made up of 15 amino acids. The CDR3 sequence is CASNGGGSYNSPLHF. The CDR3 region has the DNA TGTGCCAGCAACGGGGGAGGGTCCTATAATTCACCCCTCCACTTT.

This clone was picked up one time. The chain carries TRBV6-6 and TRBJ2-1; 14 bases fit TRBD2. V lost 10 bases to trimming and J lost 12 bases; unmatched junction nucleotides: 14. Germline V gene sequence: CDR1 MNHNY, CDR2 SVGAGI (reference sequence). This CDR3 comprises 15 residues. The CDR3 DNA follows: TGTGCCACCTCCGCCGGGACTAGCGGGAGTATAGGGCAGTTCTTC. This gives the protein CATSAGTSGSIGQFF.

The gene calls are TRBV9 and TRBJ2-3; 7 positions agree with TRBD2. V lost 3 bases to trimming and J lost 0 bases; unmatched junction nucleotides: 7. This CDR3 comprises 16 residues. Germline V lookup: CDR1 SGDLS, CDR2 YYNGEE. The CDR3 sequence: CASSARLAGSTDTQYF. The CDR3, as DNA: TGTGCCAGCAGCGCCCGACTAGCCGGTAGCACAGATACGCAGTATTTT.

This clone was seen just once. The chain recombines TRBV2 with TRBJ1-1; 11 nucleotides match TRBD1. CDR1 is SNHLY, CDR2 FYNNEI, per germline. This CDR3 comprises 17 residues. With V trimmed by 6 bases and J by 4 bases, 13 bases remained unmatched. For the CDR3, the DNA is TGTGCCAGCAGAGGGACAGGGGGTTTAACGGGGGCCACTGAAGCTTTCTTT. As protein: CASRGTGGLTGATEAFF.

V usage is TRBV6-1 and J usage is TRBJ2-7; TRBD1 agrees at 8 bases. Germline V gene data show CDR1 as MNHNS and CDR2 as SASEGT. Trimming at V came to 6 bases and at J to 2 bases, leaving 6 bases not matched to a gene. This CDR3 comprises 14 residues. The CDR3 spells CASRGQATTYEQYF. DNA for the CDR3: TGTGCCAGCAGGGGACAGGCTACTACCTACGAGCAGTACTTC.

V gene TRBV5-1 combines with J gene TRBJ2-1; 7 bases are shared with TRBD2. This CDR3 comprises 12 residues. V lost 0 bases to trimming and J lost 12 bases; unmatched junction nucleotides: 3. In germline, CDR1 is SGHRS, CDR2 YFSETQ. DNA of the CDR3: TGCGCCAGCAGCTTGGAGAGGGAGGGGCAGTTCTTC. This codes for CASSLEREGQFF.

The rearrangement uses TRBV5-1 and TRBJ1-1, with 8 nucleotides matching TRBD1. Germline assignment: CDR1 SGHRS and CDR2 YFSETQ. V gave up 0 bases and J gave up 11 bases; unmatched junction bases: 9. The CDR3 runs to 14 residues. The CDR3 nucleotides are TGCGCCAGCAGCTTGGGACAGGGGTTAGATCAGGCTTTCTTT. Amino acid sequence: CASSLGQGLDQAFF.

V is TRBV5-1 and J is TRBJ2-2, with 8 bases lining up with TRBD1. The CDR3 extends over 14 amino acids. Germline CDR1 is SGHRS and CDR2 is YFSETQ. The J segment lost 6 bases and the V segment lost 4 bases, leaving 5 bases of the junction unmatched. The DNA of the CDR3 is TGCGCCAGCAGCACTCCGGGACAGGCCGGGGAGCTGTTTTTT. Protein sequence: CASSTPGQAGELFF.

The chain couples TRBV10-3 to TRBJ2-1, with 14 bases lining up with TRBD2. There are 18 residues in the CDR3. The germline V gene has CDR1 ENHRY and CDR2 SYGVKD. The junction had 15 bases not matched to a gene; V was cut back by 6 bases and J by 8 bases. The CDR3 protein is CAISSGTSGSKSVYEQFF. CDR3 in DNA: TGTGCCATCAGCTCCGGGACTAGCGGGAGCAAGTCTGTCTATGAGCAGTTCTTC.

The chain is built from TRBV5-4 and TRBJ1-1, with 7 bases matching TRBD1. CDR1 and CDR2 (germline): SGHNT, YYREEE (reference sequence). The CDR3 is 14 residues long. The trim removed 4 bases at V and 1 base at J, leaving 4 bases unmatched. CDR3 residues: CASSDWTGNTEAFF. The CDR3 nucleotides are TGTGCCAGCAGCGATTGGACAGGGAACACTGAAGCTTTCTTT.

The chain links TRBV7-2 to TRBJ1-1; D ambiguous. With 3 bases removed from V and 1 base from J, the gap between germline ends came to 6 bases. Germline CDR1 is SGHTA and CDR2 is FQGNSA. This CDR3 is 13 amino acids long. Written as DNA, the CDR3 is TGTGCCAGCAGCTTCCGGGGGAACACTGAAGCTTTCTTT. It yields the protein CASSFRGNTEAFF.

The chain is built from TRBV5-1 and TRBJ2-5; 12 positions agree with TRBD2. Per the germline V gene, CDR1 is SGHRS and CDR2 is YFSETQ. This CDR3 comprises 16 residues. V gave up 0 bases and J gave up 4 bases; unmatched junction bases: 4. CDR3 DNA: TGCGCCAGCAGCTTGGGTACTAGCGGGGGGAGAGAGACCCAGTACTTC. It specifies CASSLGTSGGRETQYF. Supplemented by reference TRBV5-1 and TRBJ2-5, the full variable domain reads KAGVTQTPRYLIKTRGQQVTLSCSPISGHRSVSWYQQTPGQGLQFLFEYFSETQRNKGNFPGRFSGRQFSNSRSEMNVSTLELGDSALYLCASSLGTSGGRETQYFGPGTRLLVL.